This T cell receptor beta chain was retrieved from a study of shared clonotypes between healthy human individuals (dated by TCRdb to the early 2020s). In terms of the full investigation: The cohort included a few men and a couple of women between 18 and 49 years of age. For each donor, CD4 naive and CD4 memory were each given three plates, CD8 naive was given two plates, and CD8 memory was given one plate. To estimate repertoire size and how much clonotypes are shared between individuals, the study performed deep sequencing of blood TCR repertoires from a few healthy adults. Libraries were prepared and TCR repertoires were sequenced by different laboratories using diverse techniques, in order to increase sequencing depth and limit assay-specific biases. Each donor's leukapheresis produced roughly between roughly 0.85 and 9 billion PBMCs.

On the study overall, not on this receptor specifically: Sampling was restricted to blood, and TCR repertoires in tissues likely differ from the TCR repertoires found in blood. Larger estimated clonotype richness was generally found for naive subsets than for memory subsets. Around 5% of naive CD4, 3% to 3.5% of naive CD8, about 2.1% of memory CD4, and 0.35% to 0.4% of memory CD8 clonotypes were shared across several donors. Even with the large sequencing depth, rarefaction of the sorted-subset datasets indicated that sequencing was incomplete. The genetic and exposure-history diversity represented was limited by the small number of donors. Pairwise subsampling led to the expectation that sequencing depth would affect the degree of clonotype sharing among donors. Compared with non-shared clonotypes, the clonotypes found in all four sorted-subset donors had higher generation probabilities.

CDR1 and CDR2 are read off the germline V gene (reference sequence) as SGHNT and YYREEE. V was cut back by 0 bases and J by 3 bases, leaving a gap of 9 bases between them. Measured from the cysteine to the phenylalanine, the CDR3 is 14 residues long. Of all the DNA, just the CDR3 is kept, 42 bases in frame from base 1. Regarding this clone: The target of this receptor is not known. There are no base qualities to consult, and no much larger clone falls within one base.

Using the deep immunoSEQ assay, multiplex PCR amplified TCR CDR3 regions from genomic DNA. Extracted genomic DNA from each cell subset was distributed evenly across all wells of several immunoSEQ 96-well plates, and each plate was treated as a replicate. Each replicate PCR for sorted subsets received around 200 ng genomic DNA, equal to about 29,000 T cell genomes. Purified libraries were measured with a Qubit 3.0 fluorometer, size-checked on a Bioanalyzer 2100, and measured again with the KAPA Library Quantification kit. A separate single-read 150-cycle Illumina NextSeq 550 flow cell was used to sequence each immunoSEQ 96-well plate. In the source study's methods: The immunoSEQ output contained only junctional sequences without quality scores, so filtering could not match that applied to full-length reads. To assign V/J genes and CDR3, sequences were annotated using PyIR, a Python wrapper for IgBLAST v1.9, with IMGT germline references. Any read was removed if the V/J assignment was weak (E-value above 1e-6), the CDR3 was missing, or the read contained stop codons, out-of-frame junctions, or ambiguous translated residues. V3J clonotypes were defined as sequences sharing the same inferred V gene, J gene, and CDR3 amino acid sequence. Percentage overlap between repertoires was calculated by dividing the number of shared unique clonotypes by the size of the smaller repertoire. RTK rarefaction, the Chao1 estimator, and Recon v2.1 estimates of unobserved clonotypes were used to assess repertoire richness. Generation probabilities were computed with OLGA for all TCRbeta clonotypes obtained by the gDNA method from a few donors. The source is immuneACCESS, and TCRdb retained only in-frame sequences with V and J called. Part of the clones is not carried over; for the studies checked, unresolved V genes explain less than half of this, and the remainder is unexplained. D and trimming were read from the DNA, whereas the V and J calls and clone size are those reported in that table. Present in this sample are some 680,000 clones, more than 70% of which were seen just once. 1.5% to 2% of the sample rests with the top ten.

Donors were healthy HIV-negative adults with no recently reported acute infections or vaccinations. Every donor was a Caucasian adult living in Nashville, Tennessee, USA. CD4+ T cells were enriched through magnetic negative selection, after which naive cells were positively selected on CD45RA and the remaining negative fraction served as the memory subset. Blood was obtained by leukapheresis, after which PBMCs were separated by Ficoll-Histopaque density gradient centrifugation and cryopreserved in liquid nitrogen vapor phase. Purity and quantity of every magnetically sorted T cell population were checked by analytical flow cytometry. Genomic DNA was isolated from each sorted fraction and quantified by UV absorbance on a Nanodrop 2000c.

The chain is encoded by TRBV5-4 joined to TRBJ2-5, and TRBD2 may be the D gene, going by 5 matching bases. This receptor was taken from a woman aged 25 to 45 in good health. The sequencing input was memory CD4+ T cells sorted from blood. The cell subset or site label on this specimen signifies: CD45RA-negative fraction. The base sequence is TGTGCCAGCAGCTTGGCGGGGTCAAAAGAGACCCAGTACTTC. Its product reads: CASSLAGSKETQYF.